The count of the clone carrying this TCR beta chain is one. As processed by the authors: Cell counts per sample came from amplifying reference gene primers. Only in-frame clones appear in the TCRdb table, and some are missing; sequencing was by immunoSEQ multiplex PCR. V and J calls and clone size are as listed in that table; D and trimming were resolved from the DNA. The data hold around 100,000 clones, with 91% observed a single time. The source of the sample is a study of blood T cell repertoires in COVID-19. Study-level background: Italy, Spain and the United States were the sources of the convalescent and acute COVID-19 samples. From T cells, B-cell-depleted T cells, or PBMCs came the material, which was cDNA or gDNA.

This receptor was obtained from a man aged 45 to 65 with acute or convalescent COVID-19. The specimen sequenced was peripheral blood.

CDR3 DNA: TGTGCCAGCAGCTTGCCGGGACAGGGTAGGCATGAGCAGTTCTTC. Protein: CASSLPGQGRHEQFF. V and J are TRBV5-4 and TRBJ2-1; TRBD1 aligns across 9 bases. The junction had 7 bases not matched to a gene; V was cut back by 1 base and J by 8 bases. Germline V gives CDR1 SGHNT, CDR2 YYREEE (reference sequence). This CDR3 contains 15 residues.